The 24 T cell receptor beta chains presented below share a single source sample, sequenced in a study of T-cell reconstitution after alpha-beta-depleted transplantation in children. Unique molecular identifiers featured in how the TCRbeta library was prepared. Each CDR3 protein is one row after TCRdb ran MiXCR on the PCR reads. The sample has hundreds of thousands of distinct CDR3 sequences, roughly a tenth seen once; the top ten hold about 30%. This specimen was PBMCs, taken before TCRalphabeta/CD19-depleted stem cell transplant. These receptors all come from a child under three years old with acute myeloid leukemia, due to receive a stem cell transplant.

This clonotype has a count of ten or more. The V gene is TRBV12-3 or TRBV12-4, the J gene TRBJ2-3, with TRBD2 identical over 11 bases. Unmatched junction bases numbered 2, after V lost 6 bases and J lost 3 bases. The CDR3 loop spans 14 amino acids. CDR3 sequence: CASRWTSGTDTQYF. In DNA form, the CDR3 reads TGTGCCAGCAGGTGGACTAGCGGGACAGATACGCAGTATTTT.

This clonotype was seen many times. The chain carries TRBV5-1 and TRBJ1-2, with TRBD1 matching 7 bases. This CDR3 comprises 13 residues. V shed 4 bases and J 6 bases; nucleotides not matched to a gene: 6. Germline V CDR1 and CDR2: SGHRS, YFSETQ. DNA for the CDR3: TGCGCCAGCAGCCGCGGGACAGAAGATGGCTACACCTTC. Protein product: CASSRGTEDGYTF.

This clonotype showed up many times. One end of the junction is discordant with germline, which a read error may explain. This sequence joins TRBV20-1 and TRBJ2-1, with D uncertain. The germline CDR1 and CDR2 sequences are DFQATT and SNEGSKA (reference sequence). This CDR3 has 12 amino acids. This CDR3 reads CSARDGWNGQFF. The CDR3 DNA reads TGCAGTGCTAGAGATGGTTGGAATGGGCAGTTCTTC.

This clonotype appeared many times. This sequence joins TRBV24-1 and TRBJ2-1, with a weak D call TRBD2 (5 bases). Trimming stripped 3 bases from V and 12 bases from J, with 17 bases between. This CDR3 region has 14 residues. Per germline, CDR1 KGHDR and CDR2 SFDVKD. CDR3 residues: CATSDTTPRGGQFF. The CDR3 coding sequence is TGTGCCACCAGTGATACCACCCCTAGAGGAGGGCAGTTCTTC.

This clonotype was detected only a few times. The junction does not match germline at one end; this may be a read error. This sequence joins TRBV7-6 and TRBJ1-2, with 7 bases identical to TRBD1. CDR1 is SGHVS and CDR2 is FNYEAQ in the germline V gene. The length of the CDR3 is 13 residues. The CDR3 bases are TGTGCCAGCAGCGTAGCGCAGGGGGGAAGCTACACCTTC. Translation: CASSVAQGGSYTF.

This clonotype has a count of ten or more. V gene TRBV30 combines with J gene TRBJ2-7, with a possible D match to TRBD1 (6 bases). Trimming removed 0 bases at V and 3 bases at J, with 12 bases between. This CDR3 has 14 residues. Germline assignment: CDR1 GTSNPN and CDR2 SVGIG (reference sequence). The CDR3 reads CAWSVQSGDYEQYF. CDR3 nucleotides: TGTGCCTGGAGTGTACAGTCAGGGGACTACGAGCAGTACTTC.

This clonotype was detected ten times or more. The rearrangement links TRBV10-3 to TRBJ1-6; D is possibly TRBD1 (5 bases). Trimming took off 2 bases at V and 5 bases at J, with 10 bases between the two ends. Germline CDR1 and CDR2: ENHRY and SYGVKD. The CDR3 totals 15 residues. The CDR3 nucleotides read TGTGCCATCAGTGAGCCCGGGACGGATAATTCACCCCTCCACTTT. Residues: CAISEPGTDNSPLHF.

This clonotype was detected a few times. The chain has TRBV12-3 or TRBV12-4 and TRBJ1-6, with TRBD1 matching 8 bases. This CDR3 contains 15 residues. J gave up 10 bases and V 1 base, and 6 bases lay outside the gene matches. CDR3: CASSLVPGGESPLHF. CDR3 DNA sequence: TGTGCCAGCAGTTTAGTTCCAGGGGGCGAGTCACCCCTCCACTTT.

The rearrangement joins TRBV12-3 or TRBV12-4 to TRBJ1-2, with D uncertain. V lost 6 bases and J 0 bases, leaving 26 bases between the germline ends. This CDR3 spans 19 amino acids. The CDR3 spells CASRELDGNNIPTNYGYTF. The CDR3, as DNA: TGTGCCAGCAGAGAACTGGACGGAAATAACATACCTACTAACTATGGCTACACCTTC.

This clonotype was counted at least ten times. The J gene is TRBJ2-3, the V gene TRBV29-1; maybe TRBD2 (5 bases). V lost 2 bases and J lost 3, with 12 bases in between. This CDR3 contains 14 residues. Germline CDR1 reads SQVTM; CDR2 reads ANQGSEA. CDR3 residues: CSVESGLVTDTQYF. The CDR3, as DNA: TGCAGCGTTGAATCAGGACTTGTGACAGATACGCAGTATTTT.

The V and J genes are TRBV7-8 and TRBJ2-1, with 8 bases identical to TRBD2. This CDR3 is 15 amino acids long. V lost 4 bases to trimming and J lost 5 bases; unmatched junction nucleotides: 7. Per the germline V gene, CDR1 is SGHVS and CDR2 is FQNEAQ. CDR3 residues: CASSYSGGGHNEQFF. The CDR3 region has the DNA TGTGCCAGCAGCTACTCGGGCGGGGGGCACAATGAGCAGTTCTTC.

This clonotype was observed at least ten times. The gene calls are TRBV12-3 or TRBV12-4 and TRBJ1-1; D uncertain. V was cut by 6 bases and J by 4 bases, with 15 bases left in between. CDR3 size: 14 residues. The CDR3 region has the DNA TGTGCCAGCAGCTTCCCCCCTGGCTCCACTGAAGCTTTCTTT. The encoded protein is CASSFPPGSTEAFF.

This clonotype was recorded at least ten times. The rearrangement joins TRBV11-2 to TRBJ2-7; TRBD2 matches 10 bases. From germline, CDR1 is SGHAT and CDR2 FQNNGV. CDR3 length: 17 residues. The ends lost 2 bases at V and 6 bases at J; junction bases unmatched: 13. The CDR3 DNA is TGTGCCAGCAGCTTAAGTTTGATGGGGACTAGCGTTTTCGAGCAGTACTTC. As protein: CASSLSLMGTSVFEQYF.

In this sample, this clonotype turned up many times. The chain recombines TRBV20-1 with TRBJ2-1; TRBD2 matches at 7 bases. Germline CDR1 is DFQATT and CDR2 is SNEGSKA (reference sequence). J gave up 3 bases and V 0 bases, and 14 bases lay outside the gene matches. This CDR3 has 18 residues. The CDR3 DNA follows: TGCAGTGCTAGAGATGTGGCTAGCGGCAAATACTACTACAATGAGCAGTTCTTC. This sequence encodes CSARDVASGKYYYNEQFF.

This clonotype occurred a few times. The J gene is TRBJ2-2, the V gene TRBV5-1, with D possibly matching TRBD2 (5 bases). Trimming took 7 bases from V and 0 from J, leaving 13 bases between them. CDR3 length equals 15 residues. Per the germline V gene, CDR1 is SGHRS and CDR2 is YFSETQ. The CDR3 spells CASRQTGTNTGELFF. The DNA of the CDR3 is TGCGCCAGCCGGCAGACCGGGACGAACACCGGGGAGCTGTTTTTT. Drawing the rest from reference TRBV5-1 and TRBJ2-2, the complete variable domain is KAGVTQTPRYLIKTRGQQVTLSCSPISGHRSVSWYQQTPGQGLQFLFEYFSETQRNKGNFPGRFSGRQFSNSRSEMNVSTLELGDSALYLCASRQTGTNTGELFFGEGSRLTVL.

A remark on this clonotype: Its ends do not fully match the called genes, so a read error is possible. The chain joins TRBV10-3 to TRBJ2-7; 8 bases are a match to TRBD1. Germline V gene data show CDR1 as ENHRY and CDR2 as SYGVKD. The CDR3 runs to 16 residues. The CDR3 spells CAIRESSGTGAHEQYF. The CDR3 bases are TGTGCCATCCGTGAGTCCTCCGGGACAGGTGCCCACGAGCAGTACTTC.

This clonotype was found many times. At one end, the junction sequence differs from germline, possibly due to a read error. This rearrangement joins TRBV29-1 to TRBJ2-7; 8 nucleotides line up with TRBD2. The CDR3 contains 12 residues. The germline CDR1 and CDR2 sequences are SQVTM and ANQGSEA. CDR3 region: CSVGTSSHEQYF. The CDR3 DNA reads as TGCAGCGTTGGGACTAGCTCCCACGAGCAGTACTTC.

This clonotype was seen many times. V usage is TRBV29-1 and J usage is TRBJ2-7; D possibly corresponds to TRBD1 (5 bases). Germline V CDR1 and CDR2: SQVTM, ANQGSEA. The V and J ends lost 7 bases and 3 bases respectively, with 19 bases between them. CDR3 length: 14 residues. The CDR3 bases are TGCAGCGCTCGACCTCAGGGTAGAGGCTACGAGCAGTACTTC. This gives the protein CSARPQGRGYEQYF.

The genes are TRBV7-9 and TRBJ2-7, with 10 bases fitting TRBD1. The CDR3 has 16 amino acids. V shed 2 bases and J 2 bases; nucleotides not matched to a gene: 6. The germline V gene encodes CDR1 SEHNR and CDR2 FQNEAQ (reference sequence). Here the CDR3 reads CASSLSTGQGAYEQYF. The CDR3 DNA reads TGTGCCAGCAGCTTAAGTACAGGACAGGGGGCCTACGAGCAGTACTTC.

This clonotype has a count of ten or more. V and J are TRBV20-1 and TRBJ2-7, with D possibly being TRBD1 (5 bases). V shed 3 bases and J shed 2 bases, with 8 bases lying between them. Germline values: CDR1 DFQATT, CDR2 SNEGSKA (reference sequence). This CDR3 is 12 amino acids long. CDR3 bases: TGCAGTGCTAGCAGGACAACCTACGAGCAGTACTTC. This codes for CSASRTTYEQYF.

This clonotype has a count of ten or more. The chain is built from TRBV20-1 and TRBJ2-2; D gene uncertain. Germline loops: CDR1 DFQATT, CDR2 SNEGSKA (reference sequence). The CDR3 runs to 11 residues. V was pared by 0 bases and J by 9 bases, with 5 bases between. The CDR3 DNA is TGCAGTGCTAGAGATTTTCGGGAGCTGTTTTTT. Protein: CSARDFRELFF.

This clonotype was counted ten times or more. The chain is built from TRBV12-3 or TRBV12-4 and TRBJ2-7; D is unclear. Trimming cost V 3 bases and J 6 bases, with 15 bases left between them. The CDR3 length is 14 residues. CDR3 sequence reads: CASSFSRRTAEQYF. The CDR3 DNA is TGTGCCAGCAGTTTTAGCCGGAGAACCGCCGAGCAGTACTTC.

This clonotype was found many times. The chain carries TRBV28 and TRBJ1-1, with D unclear. Trimming stripped 4 bases from V and 7 bases from J, with 7 bases between. CDR1 and CDR2 from the germline V gene are MDHEN and SYDVKM. The CDR3 totals 11 residues. CDR3 region: CASSSLVEAFF. DNA of the CDR3: TGTGCCAGCAGTTCCCTAGTTGAAGCTTTCTTT.

This clonotype was counted many times. This chain joins TRBV7-9 and TRBJ2-5; 12 nucleotides line up with TRBD2. Germline CDR1 SEHNR, CDR2 FQNEAQ (reference sequence). The V segment lost 5 bases and the J segment 3 bases; nucleotides outside the gene matches: 4. The CDR3 runs to 15 residues. The CDR3 sequence is CASSRPSGREETQYF. As DNA, the CDR3 is TGTGCCAGCAGCCGCCCTAGCGGGAGGGAAGAGACCCAGTACTTC.